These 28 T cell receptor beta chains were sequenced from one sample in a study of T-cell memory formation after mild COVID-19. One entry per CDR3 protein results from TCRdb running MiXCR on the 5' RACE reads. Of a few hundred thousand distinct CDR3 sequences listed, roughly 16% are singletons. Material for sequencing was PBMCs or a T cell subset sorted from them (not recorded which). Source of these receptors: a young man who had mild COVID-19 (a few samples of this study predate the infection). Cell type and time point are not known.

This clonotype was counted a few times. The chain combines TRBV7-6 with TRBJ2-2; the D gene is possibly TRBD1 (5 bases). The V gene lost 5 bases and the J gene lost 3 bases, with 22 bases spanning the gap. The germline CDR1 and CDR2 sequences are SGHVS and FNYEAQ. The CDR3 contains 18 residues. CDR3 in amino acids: CASSSPSLGWGHTGELFF. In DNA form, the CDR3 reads TGTGCCAGCAGCAGCCCAAGCCTGGGGTGGGGCCACACCGGGGAGCTGTTTTTT. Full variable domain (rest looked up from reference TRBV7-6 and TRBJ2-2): GAGVSQSPRYKVTKRGQDVALRCDPISGHVSLYWYRQALGQGPEFLTYFNYEAQQDKSGLPNDRFSAERPEGSISTLTIQRTEQRDSAMYRCASSSPSLGWGHTGELFFGEGSRLTVL.

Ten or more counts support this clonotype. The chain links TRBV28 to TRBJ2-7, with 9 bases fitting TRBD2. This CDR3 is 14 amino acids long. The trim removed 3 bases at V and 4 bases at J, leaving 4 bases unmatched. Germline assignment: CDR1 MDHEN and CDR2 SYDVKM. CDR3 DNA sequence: TGTGCCAGCAGTTTTGGCGGGGGGGGGTACGAGCAGTACTTC. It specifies CASSFGGGGYEQYF.

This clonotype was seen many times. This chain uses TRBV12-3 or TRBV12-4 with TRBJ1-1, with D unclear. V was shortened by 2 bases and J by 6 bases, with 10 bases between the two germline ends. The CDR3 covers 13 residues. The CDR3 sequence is CASSLMWVAEAFF. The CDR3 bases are TGTGCCAGCAGTTTAATGTGGGTAGCTGAAGCTTTCTTT.

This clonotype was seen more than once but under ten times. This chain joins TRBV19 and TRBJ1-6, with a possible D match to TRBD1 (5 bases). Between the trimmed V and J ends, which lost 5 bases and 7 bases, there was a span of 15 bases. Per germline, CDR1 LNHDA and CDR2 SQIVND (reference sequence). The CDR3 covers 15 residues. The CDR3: CASSGSWGRNSPLHF. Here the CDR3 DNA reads TGTGCCAGTAGTGGGTCATGGGGGAGAAATTCACCCCTCCACTTT.

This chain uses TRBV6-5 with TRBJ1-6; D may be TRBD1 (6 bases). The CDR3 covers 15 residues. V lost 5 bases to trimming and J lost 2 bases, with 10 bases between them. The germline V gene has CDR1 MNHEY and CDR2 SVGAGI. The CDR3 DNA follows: TGTGCCAGCAGTAGGGGGGGCACCTATAATTCACCCCTCCACTTT. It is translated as CASSRGGTYNSPLHF.

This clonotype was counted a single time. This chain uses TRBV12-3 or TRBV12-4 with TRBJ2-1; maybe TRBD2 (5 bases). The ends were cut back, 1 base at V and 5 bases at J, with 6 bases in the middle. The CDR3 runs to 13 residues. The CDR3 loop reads CASSLVGDNEQFF. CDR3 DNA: TGTGCCAGCAGTTTAGTCGGGGACAATGAGCAGTTCTTC.

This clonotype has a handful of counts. CDR3 sequence reads: CSVDRGTGELFF. CDR3 coding DNA: TGCAGCGTTGACCGTGGTACCGGGGAGCTGTTTTTT. The chain is built from TRBV29-1 and TRBJ2-2; D ambiguous. Germline loops: CDR1 SQVTM, CDR2 ANQGSEA. The V gene lost 3 bases and the J gene lost 5 bases, with 7 bases spanning the gap. CDR3 size: 12 residues.

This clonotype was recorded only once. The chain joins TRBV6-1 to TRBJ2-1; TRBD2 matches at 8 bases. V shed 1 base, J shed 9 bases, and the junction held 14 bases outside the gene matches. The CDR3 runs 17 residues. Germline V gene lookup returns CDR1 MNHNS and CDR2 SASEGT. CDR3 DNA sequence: TGTGCCAGCAGTGAAGAGGAAGCGGGGGTTTTGTTGGGTGAGCAGTTCTTC. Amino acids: CASSEEEAGVLLGEQFF.

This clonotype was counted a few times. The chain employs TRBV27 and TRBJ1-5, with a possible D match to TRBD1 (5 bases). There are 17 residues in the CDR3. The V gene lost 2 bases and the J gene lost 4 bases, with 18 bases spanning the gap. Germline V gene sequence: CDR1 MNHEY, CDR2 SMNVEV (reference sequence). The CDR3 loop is CASSLRTPGGLNQPQHF. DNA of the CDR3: TGTGCCAGCAGTTTAAGAACTCCCGGGGGACTTAATCAGCCCCAGCATTTT.

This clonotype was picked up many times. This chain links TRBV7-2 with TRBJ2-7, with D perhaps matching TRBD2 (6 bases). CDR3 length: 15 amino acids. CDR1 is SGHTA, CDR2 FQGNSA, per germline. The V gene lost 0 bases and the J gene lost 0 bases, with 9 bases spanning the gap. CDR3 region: CASSLAPGASYEQYV. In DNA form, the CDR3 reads TGTGCCAGCAGCTTAGCTCCGGGAGCCTCCTACGAGCAGTACGTC.

The CDR3 protein is CASSLVSTGANTEAFF. The CDR3 DNA is TGCGCCAGCAGCTTGGTTTCGACAGGGGCCAACACTGAAGCTTTCTTT. The gene calls are TRBV5-1 and TRBJ1-1; 8 nucleotides line up with TRBD1. V lost 0 bases and J lost 2; bases outside the gene matches: 6. Looked up from germline, CDR1 is SGHRS and CDR2 is YFSETQ. The CDR3 spans 16 residues.

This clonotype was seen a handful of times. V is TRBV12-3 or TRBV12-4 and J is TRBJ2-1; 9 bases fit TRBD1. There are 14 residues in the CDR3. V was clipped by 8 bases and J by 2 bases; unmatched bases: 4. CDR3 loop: CASSGQGPYNEQFF. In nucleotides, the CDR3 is TGTGCCAGCTCAGGACAGGGGCCCTACAATGAGCAGTTCTTC.

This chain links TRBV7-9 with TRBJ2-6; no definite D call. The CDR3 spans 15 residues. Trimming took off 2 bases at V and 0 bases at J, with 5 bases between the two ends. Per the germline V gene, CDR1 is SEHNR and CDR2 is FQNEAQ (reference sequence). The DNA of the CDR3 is TGTGCCAGCAGCTTATGGGTCTCTGGGGCCAACGTCCTGACTTTC. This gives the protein CASSLWVSGANVLTF.

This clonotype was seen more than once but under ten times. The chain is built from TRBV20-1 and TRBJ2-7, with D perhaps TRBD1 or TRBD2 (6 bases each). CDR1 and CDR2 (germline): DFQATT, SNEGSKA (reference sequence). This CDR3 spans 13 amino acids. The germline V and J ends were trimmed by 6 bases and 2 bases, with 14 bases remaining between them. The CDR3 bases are TGCAGTGCATTGGGGGGACAACCCTACGAGCAGTACGTC. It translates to CSALGGQPYEQYV.

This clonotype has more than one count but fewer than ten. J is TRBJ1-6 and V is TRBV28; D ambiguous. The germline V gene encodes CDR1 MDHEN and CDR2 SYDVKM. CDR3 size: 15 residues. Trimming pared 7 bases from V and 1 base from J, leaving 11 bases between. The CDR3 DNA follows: TGTGCCAGCACAGTTCCTTCTTCCTATAATTCACCCCTCCACTTT. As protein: CASTVPSSYNSPLHF.

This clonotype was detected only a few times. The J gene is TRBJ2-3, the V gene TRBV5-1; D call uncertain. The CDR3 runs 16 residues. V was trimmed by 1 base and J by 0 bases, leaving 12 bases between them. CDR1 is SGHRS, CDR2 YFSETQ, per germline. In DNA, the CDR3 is TGCGCCAGCAGCTTGTCTGGGTCTAAAAGCACAGATACGCAGTATTTT. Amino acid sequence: CASSLSGSKSTDTQYF.

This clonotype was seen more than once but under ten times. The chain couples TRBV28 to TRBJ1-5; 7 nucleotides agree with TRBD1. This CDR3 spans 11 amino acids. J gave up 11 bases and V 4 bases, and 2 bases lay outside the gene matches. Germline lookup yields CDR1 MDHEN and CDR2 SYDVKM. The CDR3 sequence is CASSSTGSQHF. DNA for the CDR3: TGTGCCAGCAGTTCGACAGGGTCCCAGCATTTT.

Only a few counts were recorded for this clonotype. CDR3 nucleotides: TGTGCCAGCAGCGTAGAGGGGGAACCAGATACGCAGTATTTT. Translation: CASSVEGEPDTQYF. The chain joins TRBV9 to TRBJ2-3, with a weak D call TRBD1 (6 bases). Per germline, CDR1 SGDLS and CDR2 YYNGEE. CDR3 length: 14 amino acids. The V gene lost 0 bases and the J gene lost 4 bases, with 9 bases spanning the gap.

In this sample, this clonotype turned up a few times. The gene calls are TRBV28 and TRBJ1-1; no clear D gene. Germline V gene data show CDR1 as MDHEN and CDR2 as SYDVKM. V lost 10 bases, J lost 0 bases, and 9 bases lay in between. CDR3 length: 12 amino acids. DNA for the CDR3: TGTGCCACCGTTATAATGAACACTGAAGCTTTCTTT. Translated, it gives CATVIMNTEAFF.

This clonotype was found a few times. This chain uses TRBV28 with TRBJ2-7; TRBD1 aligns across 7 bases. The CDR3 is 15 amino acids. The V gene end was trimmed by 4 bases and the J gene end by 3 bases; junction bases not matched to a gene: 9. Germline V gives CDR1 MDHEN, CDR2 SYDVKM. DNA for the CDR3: TGTGCCAGCAGTTCGCCGACAGGGATAGGCTACGAGCAGTACGTC. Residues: CASSSPTGIGYEQYV.

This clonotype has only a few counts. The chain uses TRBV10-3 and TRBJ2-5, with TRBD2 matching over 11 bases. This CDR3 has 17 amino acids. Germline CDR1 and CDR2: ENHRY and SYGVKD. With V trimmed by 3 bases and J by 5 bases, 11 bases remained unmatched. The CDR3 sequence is CAISDLDSGGAEETQYF. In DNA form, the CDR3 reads TGTGCCATCAGTGATCTGGATAGCGGGGGGGCCGAGGAGACCCAGTACTTC.

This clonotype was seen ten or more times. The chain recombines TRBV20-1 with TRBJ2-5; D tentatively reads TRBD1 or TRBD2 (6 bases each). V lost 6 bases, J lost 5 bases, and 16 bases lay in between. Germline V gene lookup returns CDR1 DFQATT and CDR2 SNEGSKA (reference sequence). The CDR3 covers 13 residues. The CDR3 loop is CSARGGGGETQYF. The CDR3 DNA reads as TGCAGTGCCCGAGGGGGAGGCGGCGAGACCCAGTACTTC.

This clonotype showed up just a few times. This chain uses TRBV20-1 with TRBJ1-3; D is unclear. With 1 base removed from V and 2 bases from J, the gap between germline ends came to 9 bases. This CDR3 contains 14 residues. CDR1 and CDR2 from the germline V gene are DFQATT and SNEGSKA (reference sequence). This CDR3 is CSARGGRAGNTIYF. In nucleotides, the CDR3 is TGCAGTGCTAGAGGAGGGAGGGCTGGAAACACCATATATTTT.

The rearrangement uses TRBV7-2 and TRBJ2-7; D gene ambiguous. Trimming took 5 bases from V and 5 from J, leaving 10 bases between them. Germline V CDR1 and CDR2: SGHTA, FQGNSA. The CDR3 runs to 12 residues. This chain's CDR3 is CASSPRGDEQYF. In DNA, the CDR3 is TGTGCCAGCAGCCCCCGAGGTGACGAGCAGTACTTC.

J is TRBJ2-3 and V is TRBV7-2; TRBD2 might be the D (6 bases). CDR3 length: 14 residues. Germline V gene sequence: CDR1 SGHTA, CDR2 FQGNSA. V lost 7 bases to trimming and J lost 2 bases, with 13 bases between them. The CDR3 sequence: CASTKRANTDTQYF. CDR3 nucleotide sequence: TGTGCCAGCACCAAGCGGGCCAACACAGATACGCAGTATTTT.

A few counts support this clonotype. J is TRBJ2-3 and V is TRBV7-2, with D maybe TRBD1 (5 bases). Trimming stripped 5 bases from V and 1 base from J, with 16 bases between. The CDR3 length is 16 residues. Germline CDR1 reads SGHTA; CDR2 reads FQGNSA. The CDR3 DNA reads TGTGCCAGCAGCCCCCAAGGGTGGGGCCGCACAGATACGCAGTATTTT. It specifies CASSPQGWGRTDTQYF.

The CDR3 region has the DNA TGCAGTGCTAGAGATCCGGGACTGACGAACACCGGGGAGCTGTTTTTT. Its protein is CSARDPGLTNTGELFF. The V call is TRBV20-1, the J call TRBJ2-2; the D gene is possibly TRBD2 (6 bases). Germline assignment: CDR1 DFQATT and CDR2 SNEGSKA (reference sequence). Trimming removed 0 bases from V and 0 bases from J, with 11 bases in between. This CDR3 spans 16 amino acids.

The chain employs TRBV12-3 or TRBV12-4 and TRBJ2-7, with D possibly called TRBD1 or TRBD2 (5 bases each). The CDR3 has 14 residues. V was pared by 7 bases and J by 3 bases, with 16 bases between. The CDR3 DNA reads TGTGCCAGCACCACCACAGGAGGCCTCTACGAGCAGTACTTC. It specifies CASTTTGGLYEQYF.